This is a list of T cell receptor beta chains from one sample in a study of CD8+ T cells in alopecia areata. Sequenced by immunoSEQ multiplex PCR; TCRdb stores in-frame clones only, minus some. The sample consists of about 150,000 clones, approximately 45% of them appearing once. Sequencing was performed on CD4+ T cells sorted from blood. Source of these receptors: a human donor with alopecia areata. Each CDR3 is given with its conserved first and last residue. D genes are given only for firm matches. The size of a clone is reported for some rows only, either as once, few or many, or as a class for expanded clones.

j_call d_call clone_size v_call cdr3_aa cdr3_nt
TRBJ2-7 - few TRBV29-1 CSVDQGYEQYF TGCAGCGTGGACCAGGGCTACGAGCAGTACTTC
TRBJ1-2 - - TRBV4-1 CASSHVVRDGYTF TGCGCCAGCAGCCACGTAGTCAGGGACGGCTACACCTTC
TRBJ2-7 TRBD1 few TRBV5-5 CASSPTGQESYEQYF TGTGCCAGCAGCCCTACGGGACAGGAGTCCTACGAGCAGTACTTC
TRBJ2-1 - - TRBV20-1 CSASLGSEQFF TGCAGTGCTAGTCTTGGGAGTGAGCAGTTCTTC
TRBJ1-2 - - TRBV9 CASSAPRGSNYGYTF TGTGCCAGCAGCGCCCCGAGGGGCTCTAACTATGGCTACACCTTC
TRBJ2-3 TRBD1 few TRBV29-1 CSVADRAGTDTQYF TGCAGCGTTGCCGACAGGGCTGGTACAGATACGCAGTATTTT
TRBJ1-2 TRBD1 few TRBV29-1 CSVNRDRVDGYTF TGCAGCGTGAATCGGGACAGGGTAGATGGCTACACCTTC
TRBJ1-2 TRBD1 - TRBV27 CASSRDRGSGYTF TGTGCCAGCAGCAGAGACAGGGGGAGCGGCTACACCTTC
TRBJ1-1 - - TRBV29-1 CSVTTVLNTEAFF TGCAGCGTTACGACAGTGCTGAACACTGAAGCTTTCTTT
TRBJ2-7 - - TRBV11-2 CASTGVEQYF TGTGCCAGCACCGGTGTCGAGCAGTACTTC
TRBJ1-1 - - TRBV19 CASSMSRGVVNTEAFF TGTGCCAGTAGTATGTCCAGGGGAGTCGTGAACACTGAAGCTTTCTTT
TRBJ2-7 - few TRBV7-3 CASSLAPGTQYEQYF TGTGCCAGCAGCTTGGCCCCCGGGACTCAATACGAGCAGTACTTC
TRBJ2-5 - - TRBV5-1 CASSFGRLEETQYF TGCGCCAGCAGCTTTGGACGGCTGGAGGAGACCCAGTACTTC
TRBJ2-2 - - TRBV30 CAWKNGLSGELFF TGTGCCTGGAAGAATGGTCTTTCCGGGGAGCTGTTTTTT
TRBJ2-1 - - TRBV18 CASSPPTYYNEQFF TGTGCCAGCTCACCACCGACCTACTACAATGAGCAGTTCTTC
TRBJ2-7 - - TRBV29-1 CSVEEGSYEQYF TGCAGCGTTGAAGAAGGGTCCTACGAGCAGTACTTC
TRBJ1-2 TRBD1 - TRBV4-1 CASSSGQGNYGYTF TGCGCCAGCAGCTCCGGACAGGGTAACTATGGCTACACCTTC
TRBJ1-2 - - TRBV29-1 CSVESLTVYGYTF TGCAGCGTTGAAAGTTTAACAGTCTATGGCTACACCTTT
TRBJ2-7 - few TRBV9 CASSPGYEQYF TGTGCCAGCAGCCCGGGCTACGAGCAGTACTTC
TRBJ2-3 - - TRBV29-1 CSGRTGSTDTQYF TGCAGCGGGAGAACAGGCAGCACAGATACGCAGTATTTT
TRBJ2-2 - few TRBV18 CASSPLAMTGELFF TGTGCCAGCTCACCTTTAGCGATGACCGGGGAGCTGTTTTTT
TRBJ2-5 - few TRBV29-1 CSVGLKQETQYF TGCAGCGTCGGACTGAAACAAGAGACCCAGTACTTC
TRBJ2-3 - - TRBV30 CAWSVLADTQYF TGTGCCTGGAGTGTACTAGCAGATACGCAGTATTTT
TRBJ2-3 - few TRBV5-6 CASSLAGMLTDTQYF TGTGCCAGCAGCTTGGCGGGGATGCTCACAGATACGCAGTATTTT
TRBJ2-2 - few TRBV14 CASSQVVGPGELFF TGTGCCAGCAGCCAAGTGGTCGGACCCGGGGAGCTGTTTTTT
TRBJ2-5 - - TRBV2 CASSERQEETQYF TGTGCCAGCAGTGAAAGACAGGAAGAGACCCAGTACTTC
TRBJ2-7 - - TRBV7-8 CASTPPAGFYEQYF TGTGCCAGCACCCCCCCTGCGGGATTCTACGAGCAGTACTTC
TRBJ2-1 - few TRBV29-1 CRISGSTSGEQFF TGCAGAATTTCCGGGTCTACGTCCGGTGAGCAGTTCTTC
TRBJ2-7 - few TRBV25-1 CASSDGREQYF TGTGCCAGCAGTGATGGGCGCGAGCAGTACTTC
TRBJ2-1 - - TRBV29-1 CSVVSDSSYEQFF TGCAGCGTTGTATCGGACAGTTCCTACGAGCAGTTCTTC
TRBJ2-1 - - TRBV28 CASSFLDRPVYNEQFF TGTGCCAGCAGTTTCCTTGACAGACCGGTCTACAATGAGCAGTTCTTC
TRBJ2-7 TRBD1 few TRBV29-1 CSVGRGREQYF TGCAGCGTTGGCAGGGGGCGCGAGCAGTACTTC
TRBJ2-1 - few TRBV10-1 CASSESVPGSYNEQFF TGCGCCAGCAGTGAGTCTGTGCCCGGCTCCTACAATGAGCAGTTCTTC
TRBJ1-1 TRBD1 once TRBV7-8 CASSLGGAGGTEAFF TGTGCCAGCAGCTTAGGCGGCGCAGGGGGGACTGAAGCTTTCTTT
TRBJ1-2 - - TRBV7-9 CASSHGGLNYGYTF TGTGCCAGCAGCCACGGTGGTCTCAACTATGGCTACACCTTC
TRBJ2-3 - few TRBV29-1 CTYSALVSTDTQYF TGCACCTATAGCGCACTTGTTAGCACAGATACGCAGTATTTT
TRBJ1-1 TRBD1 - TRBV5-1 CASSSDRAEAFF TGCGCCAGCAGCTCGGACAGGGCTGAAGCTTTCTTT
TRBJ2-1 TRBD2 - TRBV5-1 CASSLGGSNYNEQFF TGCGCCAGCAGCTTGGGCGGGAGCAATTACAATGAGCAGTTCTTC
TRBJ2-7 - - TRBV30 CAWMRGAASSYEQYF TGTGCCTGGATGCGTGGGGCAGCGAGCTCCTACGAGCAGTACTTC
TRBJ1-5 - few TRBV2 CASSERQGNQPQHF TGTGCCAGCAGTGAGCGGCAGGGCAATCAGCCCCAGCATTTT
TRBJ1-1 - - TRBV2 CASAQGLVTTEAFF TGTGCCAGCGCCCAGGGGCTTGTTACCACTGAAGCTTTCTTT
TRBJ2-2 TRBD2 - TRBV6-5 CASSYGDSGSGGELFF TGTGCCAGCAGTTACGGGGATAGCGGGAGTGGCGGGGAGCTGTTTTTT
TRBJ1-1 - - TRBV25-1 CASSDSSMNTEAFF TGTGCCAGCAGTGACAGCTCCATGAACACTGAAGCTTTCTTT
TRBJ2-5 TRBD2 once TRBV30 CAWSTGGQVETQYF TGTGCCTGGAGTACGGGAGGGCAAGTGGAGACCCAGTACTTC
TRBJ2-7 - few TRBV7-3 CASSPPGGNEQYF TGTGCCAGCAGCCCCCCTGGCGGAAACGAGCAGTACTTC
TRBJ2-6 - few TRBV21-1 CASTGLYSGANVLTF TGTGCCAGCACCGGATTGTACTCTGGGGCCAACGTCCTGACTTTC
TRBJ2-5 TRBD2 - TRBV5-1 CASSLAASGDQETQYF TGCGCCAGCAGCTTGGCAGCTAGCGGGGACCAAGAGACCCAGTACTTC
TRBJ2-7 - - TRBV6-6 CASSYSRQNEQYF TGTGCCAGCAGTTACTCGAGGCAAAACGAGCAGTACTTC
TRBJ1-5 - - TRBV5-6 CASSLYQMSNQPQHF TGTGCCAGCAGCTTGTATCAGATGTCCAATCAGCCCCAGCATTTT
TRBJ1-2 - - TRBV11-2 CASSRLMTPGGYTF TGTGCCAGCAGCCGACTCATGACGCCGGGGGGCTACACCTTC
TRBJ2-7 - - TRBV28 CASAWGATVAYEQYF TGTGCCAGCGCATGGGGAGCCACGGTCGCCTACGAGCAGTACTTC
TRBJ2-3 TRBD2 - TRBV28 CASRDSGRGTDTQYF TGTGCCAGCAGGGATAGCGGGAGGGGTACAGATACGCAGTATTTT
TRBJ2-2 - once TRBV30 CAWTVGTGELFF TGTGCCTGGACAGTAGGCACCGGGGAGCTGTTTTTT
TRBJ2-5 - few TRBV6-5 CASSYKGGGTQYF TGTGCCAGCAGTTACAAGGGCGGCGGGACCCAGTACTTC
TRBJ2-5 - few TRBV29-1 CSVQTAFLQETQYF TGCAGCGTCCAAACAGCATTTCTCCAAGAGACCCAGTACTTC